The subject of this entry is one T cell receptor beta chain. The target antigen is unknown. Time point of the sample: cycle 4 day 1 (C4D1), after 5 to 7 weeks of nivolumab. All patients experienced relapse after autologous stem cell transplantation, and brentuximab vedotin exposure was variable. When best responses were assessed, they were complete response, partial response or progressive disease. These data originate in a study of PD-1 blockade in classical Hodgkin lymphoma. For the study at large: The patients were dosed with nivolumab 3 mg/kg, infused intravenously every 2 weeks. Study conclusions and caveats: Nivolumab initiated under 1 year post-ASCT led to patient exclusion. Repertoire difference causes, possibly disease activity or prior therapy, remain undefined.

The repertoire was sequenced with immunoSEQ multiplex PCR; TCRdb's copy has only in-frame clones and lacks some. The table records 20,000 to 25,000 clones, 70% to 80% of them present only once. The length of the CDR3 is 12 residues. Trimming removed 3 bases from V and 3 bases from J, with 5 bases in between. The V gene's germline CDR1 is KGHSH and CDR2 LQKENI. The receptor's source is a human donor with classical Hodgkin lymphoma. The sequences come from peripheral blood mononuclear cells (PBMCs), collected before the fourth cycle of nivolumab. This chain uses TRBV18 with TRBJ2-5, with unresolved D. In nucleotides, the CDR3 is TGTGCCAGCTCACCTATGGAAGAGACCCAGTACTTC. Translating gives CASSPMEETQYF.